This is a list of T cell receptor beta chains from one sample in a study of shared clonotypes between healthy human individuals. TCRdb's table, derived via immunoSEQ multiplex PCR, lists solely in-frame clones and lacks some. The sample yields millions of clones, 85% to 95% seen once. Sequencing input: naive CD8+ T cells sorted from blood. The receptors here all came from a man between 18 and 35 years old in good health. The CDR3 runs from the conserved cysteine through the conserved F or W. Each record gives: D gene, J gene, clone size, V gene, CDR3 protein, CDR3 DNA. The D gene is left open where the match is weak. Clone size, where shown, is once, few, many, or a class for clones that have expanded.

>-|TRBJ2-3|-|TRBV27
CASRVEWGTDTQYF
TGTGCCAGCAGGGTAGAATGGGGCACAGATACGCAGTATTTT
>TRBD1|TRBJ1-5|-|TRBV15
CATSRDKGATQPQHF
TGTGCCACCAGCAGAGATAAGGGGGCTACTCAGCCCCAGCATTTT
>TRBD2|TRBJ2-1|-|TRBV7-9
CASSDWTRRDEQFF
TGTGCCAGCAGCGACTGGACTAGACGAGATGAGCAGTTCTTC
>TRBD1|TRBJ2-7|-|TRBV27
CASSSGTGFYEQYF
TGTGCCAGCAGTTCCGGGACAGGGTTTTACGAGCAGTACTTC
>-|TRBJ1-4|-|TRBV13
CASSFGVRKLFF
TGTGCCAGCAGCTTTGGGGTTAGAAAACTGTTTTTT
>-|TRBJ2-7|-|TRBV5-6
CASSLGSTYNSYEQYF
TGTGCCAGCAGCTTGGGGTCCACCTATAACTCCTACGAGCAGTACTTC
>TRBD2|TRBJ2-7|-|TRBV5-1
CASSFDGGSYEQYF
TGCGCCAGCAGCTTCGACGGGGGGTCCTACGAGCAGTACTTC
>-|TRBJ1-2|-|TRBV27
CASRSGLLRWGYTF
TGTGCCAGCAGGTCTGGACTGCTAAGGTGGGGCTACACCTTC
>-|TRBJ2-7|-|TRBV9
CASSARAGGTYEQYF
TGTGCCAGCAGCGCCCGAGCAGGGGGGACCTACGAGCAGTACTTC
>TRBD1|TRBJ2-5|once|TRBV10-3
CAISDPDRTETQYF
TGTGCCATCAGTGACCCGGACAGGACCGAGACCCAGTACTTC
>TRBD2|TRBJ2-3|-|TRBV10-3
CAISEASLAGGTDTQYF
TGTGCCATCAGTGAGGCCTCACTAGCGGGGGGCACAGATACGCAGTATTTT
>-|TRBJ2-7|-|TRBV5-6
CASSLASYEQYF
TGTGCCAGCAGCTTGGCATCCTACGAGCAGTACTTC
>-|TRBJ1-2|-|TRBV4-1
CASSQYLEGANYGYTF
TGCGCCAGCAGCCAATATTTAGAGGGGGCTAACTATGGCTACACCTTC
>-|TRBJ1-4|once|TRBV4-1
CASSQEVSTNEKLFF
TGCGCCAGCAGCCAAGAAGTATCAACTAATGAAAAACTGTTTTTT
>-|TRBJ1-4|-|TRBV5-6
CASSLARETNEKLFF
TGTGCCAGCAGCTTGGCAAGGGAAACTAATGAAAAACTGTTTTTT
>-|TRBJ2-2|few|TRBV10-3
CATRTANTGELFF
TGTGCCACCAGGACGGCGAACACCGGGGAGCTGTTTTTT
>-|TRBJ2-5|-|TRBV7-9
CASSDRLDREETQYF
TGTGCCAGCAGCGATCGACTAGACAGGGAAGAGACCCAGTACTTC
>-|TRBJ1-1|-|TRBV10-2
CASSSPGDMNTEAFF
TGCGCCAGCAGTTCCCCCGGGGATATGAACACTGAAGCTTTCTTT
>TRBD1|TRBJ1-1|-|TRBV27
CASSLSQGLTEAFF
TGTGCCAGCAGTTTATCACAGGGGTTAACTGAAGCTTTCTTT
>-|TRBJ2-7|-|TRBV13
CASSPSIYRDYEQYF
TGTGCCAGCAGCCCTAGTATTTACAGGGACTACGAGCAGTACTTC
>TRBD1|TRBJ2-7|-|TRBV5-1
CASSPLPGQGAPEQYF
TGCGCCAGCAGCCCGCTTCCGGGACAGGGGGCACCCGAGCAGTACTTC
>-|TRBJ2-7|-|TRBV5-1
CASSMDGSYEQYF
TGCGCCAGCAGCATGGACGGCTCCTACGAGCAGTACTTC
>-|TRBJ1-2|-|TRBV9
CASSVGWEGLDGYTF
TGTGCCAGCAGCGTAGGGTGGGAGGGGTTGGATGGCTACACCTTC
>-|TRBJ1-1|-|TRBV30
CASGGGVTEAFF
TGTGCCTCCGGTGGGGGGGTGACTGAAGCTTTCTTT
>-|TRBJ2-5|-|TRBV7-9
CASSLSGSEETQYF
TGTGCCAGCAGCTTAAGCGGGTCAGAAGAGACCCAGTACTTC
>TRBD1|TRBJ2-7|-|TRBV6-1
CVSRTGRLFEQYF
TGTGTCAGCAGGACAGGGCGACTTTTCGAGCAGTACTTC
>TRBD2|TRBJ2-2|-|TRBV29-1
CSVVAGRDNTGELFF
TGCAGCGTGGTGGCCGGGAGGGACAACACCGGGGAGCTGTTTTTT
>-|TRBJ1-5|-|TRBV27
CASSPREGNQPQHF
TGTGCCAGCAGTCCCAGGGAGGGCAATCAGCCCCAGCATTTT
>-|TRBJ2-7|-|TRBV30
CASATGTSYEQYF
TGTGCCTCCGCCACCGGGACATCCTACGAGCAGTACTTC
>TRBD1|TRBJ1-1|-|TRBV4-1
CASSQEEGRTGMNTEAFF
TGCGCCAGCAGCCAAGAAGAGGGGAGGACAGGGATGAACACTGAAGCTTTCTTT
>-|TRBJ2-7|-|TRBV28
CASSLSWGLRSYEQYF
TGTGCCAGCAGTTTAAGTTGGGGGCTCAGGTCCTACGAGCAGTACTTC
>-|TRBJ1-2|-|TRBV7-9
CASHGEEVHYGYTF
TGTGCCAGCCACGGTGAGGAGGTCCACTATGGCTACACCTTC
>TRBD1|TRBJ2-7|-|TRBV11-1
CASSADRAEQYF
TGTGCCAGCAGCGCTGACAGGGCAGAGCAGTACTTC
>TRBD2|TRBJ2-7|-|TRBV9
CASNPSGDPLYEQYF
TGTGCCAGCAATCCTAGCGGAGACCCCCTCTACGAGCAGTACTTC
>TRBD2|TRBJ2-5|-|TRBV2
CASTLPRTSGDPQETQYF
TGTGCCAGCACCCTGCCCAGGACTAGCGGGGATCCCCAAGAGACCCAGTACTTC
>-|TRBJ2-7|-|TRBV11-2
CASSFLSGTVYPPEQYF
TGTGCCAGCAGCTTCCTATCCGGGACTGTATACCCACCCGAGCAGTACTTC
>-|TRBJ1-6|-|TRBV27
CASSLYPSDNSPLHF
TGTGCCAGCAGTTTATATCCCTCAGATAATTCACCCCTCCACTTT
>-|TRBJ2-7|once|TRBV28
CASSFRERRYEQYF
TGTGCCAGCAGTTTCAGGGAACGGCGCTACGAGCAGTACTTC
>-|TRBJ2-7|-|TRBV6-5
CASSYGPGGYEQYF
TGTGCCAGCAGTTACGGGCCCGGGGGCTACGAGCAGTACTTC
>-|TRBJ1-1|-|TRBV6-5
CASTGGGALEAFF
TGTGCCAGCACCGGAGGGGGGGCACTTGAAGCTTTCTTT
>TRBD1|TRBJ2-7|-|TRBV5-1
CASKGGSSYEQYF
TGCGCCAGCAAAGGGGGCTCTTCCTACGAGCAGTACTTC
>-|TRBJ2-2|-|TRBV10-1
CASSDPSPTGELFF
TGCGCCAGCAGTGACCCTAGTCCGACGGGGGAGCTGTTTTTT
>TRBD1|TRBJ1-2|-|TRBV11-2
CASSENVIDRAYGYTF
TGTGCCAGCAGCGAGAATGTAATTGACAGGGCCTATGGCTACACCTTC
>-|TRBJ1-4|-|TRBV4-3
CASSPSAGITNEKLFF
TGCGCCAGCAGCCCATCGGCGGGGATAACTAATGAAAAACTGTTTTTT
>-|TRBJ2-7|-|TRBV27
CASSLQVGVYEQYF
TGTGCCAGCAGTTTACAAGTAGGGGTCTACGAGCAGTACTTC
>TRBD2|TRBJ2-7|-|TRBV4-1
CASSHKAGGPHEQYF
TGCGCCAGCAGCCACAAGGCGGGGGGGCCCCACGAGCAGTACTTC
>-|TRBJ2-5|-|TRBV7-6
CASSPEGRTQYF
TGTGCCAGCAGCCCCGAGGGCCGTACCCAGTACTTC
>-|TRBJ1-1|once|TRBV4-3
CASSQAGDEAFF
TGCGCCAGCAGCCAGGCGGGCGATGAAGCTTTCTTT